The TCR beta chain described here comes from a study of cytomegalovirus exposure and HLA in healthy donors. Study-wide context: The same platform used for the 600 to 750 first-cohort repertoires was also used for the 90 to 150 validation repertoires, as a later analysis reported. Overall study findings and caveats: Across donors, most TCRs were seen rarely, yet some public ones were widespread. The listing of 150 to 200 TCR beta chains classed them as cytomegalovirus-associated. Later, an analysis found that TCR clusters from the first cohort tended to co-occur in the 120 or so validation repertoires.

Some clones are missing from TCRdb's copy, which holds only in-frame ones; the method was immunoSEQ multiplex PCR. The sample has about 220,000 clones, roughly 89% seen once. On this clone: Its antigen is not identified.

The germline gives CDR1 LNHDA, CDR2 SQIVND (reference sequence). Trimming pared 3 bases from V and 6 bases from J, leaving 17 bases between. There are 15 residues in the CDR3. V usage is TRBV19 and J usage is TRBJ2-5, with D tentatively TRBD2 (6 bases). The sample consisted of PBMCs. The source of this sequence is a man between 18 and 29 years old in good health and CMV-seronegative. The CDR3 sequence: CASSIGRERGKTQYF. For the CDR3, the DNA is TGTGCCAGTAGTATCGGACGGGAGAGGGGCAAGACCCAGTACTTC.